The TCR beta chain described here comes from a study of blood T cells in healthy people across ages. The CDR3 has 15 amino acids. CDR1 and CDR2 (germline): MNHNY, SVGAGI (reference sequence). After removal of 5 bases from V and 1 base from J, the junction contained 5 bases not matched to a gene. This clonotype appeared once. Then a second PCR, running about 7 to 11 cycles, was carried out with a sample-barcoded 5' primer and a J-beta primer mix. Each cDNA molecule was tagged by a template-switch adaptor with 12 random nucleotides. Every sample produced at least 2.5 million CDR3-containing paired-end reads. Via MiXCR, TCRdb re-called the 5' RACE reads, giving one row per CDR3 protein. In the table there are over a million distinct CDR3 sequences, around 43% of which are singletons.

This sequence originates from a woman aged 55-70 years in good health. The chain carries TRBV6-6 and TRBJ2-7; 10 bases match TRBD1. The sample was blood. The DNA of the CDR3 is TGTGCCAGCAGTAACGGACAGGGGGTTTCCTACGAGCAGTACTTC. Amino acid sequence: CASSNGQGVSYEQYF.